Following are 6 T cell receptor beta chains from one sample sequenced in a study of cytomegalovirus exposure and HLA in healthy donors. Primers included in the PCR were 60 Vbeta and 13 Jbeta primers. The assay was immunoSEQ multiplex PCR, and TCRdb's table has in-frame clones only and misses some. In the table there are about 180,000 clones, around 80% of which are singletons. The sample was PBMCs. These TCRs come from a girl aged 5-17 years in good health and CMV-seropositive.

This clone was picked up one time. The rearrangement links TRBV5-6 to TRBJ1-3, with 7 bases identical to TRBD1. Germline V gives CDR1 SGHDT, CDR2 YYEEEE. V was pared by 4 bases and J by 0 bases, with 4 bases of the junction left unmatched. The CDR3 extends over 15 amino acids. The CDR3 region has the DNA TGTGCCAGCAGCCTGGACAGGTCCTCTGGAAACACCATATATTTT. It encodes CASSLDRSSGNTIYF.

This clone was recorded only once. The CDR3 loop reads CASTSGGAGGQYF. DNA of the CDR3: TGTGCCAGCACATCCGGGGGGGCCGGGGGCCAGTACTTC. The chain links TRBV6-5 to TRBJ2-5, with 8 bases fitting TRBD2. This CDR3 region has 13 residues. Germline-derived CDR1 and CDR2 are MNHEY and SVGAGI. The junction had 11 bases not matched to a gene; V was cut back by 7 bases and J by 10 bases.

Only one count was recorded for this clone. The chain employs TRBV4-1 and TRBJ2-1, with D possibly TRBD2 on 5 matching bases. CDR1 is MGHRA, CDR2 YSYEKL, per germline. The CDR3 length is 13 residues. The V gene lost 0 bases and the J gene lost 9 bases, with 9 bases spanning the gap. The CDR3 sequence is CASSQDERREQFF. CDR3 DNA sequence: TGCGCCAGCAGCCAAGATGAGCGGCGTGAGCAGTTCTTC.

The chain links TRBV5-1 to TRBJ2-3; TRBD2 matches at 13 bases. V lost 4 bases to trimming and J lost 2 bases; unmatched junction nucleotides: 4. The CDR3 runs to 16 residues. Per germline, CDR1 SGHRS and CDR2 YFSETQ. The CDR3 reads CASSGGLAGHTDTQYF. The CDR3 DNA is TGCGCCAGCAGCGGGGGACTAGCGGGACACACAGATACGCAGTATTTT.

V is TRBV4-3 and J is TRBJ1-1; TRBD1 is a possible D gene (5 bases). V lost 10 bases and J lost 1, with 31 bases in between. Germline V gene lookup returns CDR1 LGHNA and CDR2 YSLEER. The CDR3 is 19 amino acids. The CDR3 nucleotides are TGCGCCACCCCAAGGGGTTCGGACCCCTTACTGCCCGAGAACACTGAAGCTTTCTTT. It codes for CATPRGSDPLLPENTEAFF.

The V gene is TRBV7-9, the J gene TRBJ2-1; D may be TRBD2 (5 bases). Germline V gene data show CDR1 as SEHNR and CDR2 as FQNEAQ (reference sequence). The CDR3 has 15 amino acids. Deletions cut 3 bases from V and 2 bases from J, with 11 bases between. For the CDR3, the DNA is TGTGCCAGCAGCTTTAGCGCCGCCCCCTACAATGAGCAGTTCTTC. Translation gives CASSFSAAPYNEQFF.